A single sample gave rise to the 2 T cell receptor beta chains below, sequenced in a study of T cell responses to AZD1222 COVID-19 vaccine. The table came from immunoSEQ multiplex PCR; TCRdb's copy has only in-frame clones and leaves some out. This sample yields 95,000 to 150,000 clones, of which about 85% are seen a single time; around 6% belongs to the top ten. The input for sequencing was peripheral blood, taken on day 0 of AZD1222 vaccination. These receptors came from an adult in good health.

CDR3 DNA: TGCGCCAGCAGCCAGGGACAGGGGGGCGGGTTTGAAGCTTTCTTT. Amino acid sequence: CASSQGQGGGFEAFF. The V call is TRBV5-1, the J call TRBJ1-1; 11 bases fit TRBD1. CDR1 SGHRS and CDR2 YFSETQ come from the germline V gene. The CDR3 consists of 15 residues. V gave up 4 bases and J gave up 7 bases; unmatched junction bases: 9.

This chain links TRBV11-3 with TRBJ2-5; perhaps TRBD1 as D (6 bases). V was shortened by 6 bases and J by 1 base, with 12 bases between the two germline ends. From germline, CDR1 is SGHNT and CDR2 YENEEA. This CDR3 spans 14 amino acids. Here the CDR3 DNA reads TGTGCCAGCAGTTATACAGGGATCCAAGAGACCCAGTACTTC. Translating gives CASSYTGIQETQYF.